The present T cell receptor (beta chain) was sequenced within a study of beta chain features in type 1 diabetes. Study observations and caveats: PCR might favor shorter templates, equally in patients and controls. TCRB rearrangement may or may not be influenced by HLA type; here this remained unresolved. For cells with high TCR expression, cDNA sequencing could yield over-representation.

Sorting of CD4+ naive, central memory, regulatory and stem cell-like memory cells was performed via CD45RO/CCR7/CD25/CD127/CD95/CD27. This clone showed up just once. No antigen is known for it. The junction had 8 bases not matched to a gene; V was cut back by 3 bases and J by 8 bases. Germline CDR1 SNHLY, CDR2 FYNNEI. The CDR3 spans 14 residues. As every portion of the isolated RNA was reverse transcribed, the sequencing read expressed TCRB transcripts. The table came from immunoSEQ multiplex PCR; TCRdb's copy has only in-frame clones and leaves some out. The data contain 200,000 to 250,000 clones, over 12% of them singletons.

The origin of this receptor is a middle-aged woman in good health. The chain has TRBV2 and TRBJ1-1, with 8 bases lining up with TRBD1. Specimen: naive CD4+ T cells from blood. The CDR3 region has the DNA TGTGCCAGCAGTGAGCAGGGGGCAATACCGGAAGCTTTCTTT. It translates to CASSEQGAIPEAFF.